This TCR beta chain is drawn from a study of OX40 agonist ivuxolimab in advanced cancers. Here immunoSEQ multiplex PCR was the method, and the copy in TCRdb shows in-frame clones only, minus some. Of tens of thousands of clones detected, approximately 91% appear once; the ten largest clones hold roughly 6.9%. There are 16 residues in the CDR3. The V end lost 3 bases, the J end lost 2 bases, and 16 bases lay between the germline ends. Germline V gives CDR1 MDHEN, CDR2 SYDVKM. This TCR was sampled from an adult with an advanced solid tumor such as melanoma, head and neck, liver or kidney cancer. The material sequenced was CD4+ or CD8+ T cells sorted from blood, taken in a trial of the OX40 agonist ivuxolimab. The chain combines TRBV28 with TRBJ1-1; TRBD1 might be the D (5 bases). In DNA form, the CDR3 reads TGTGCCAGCAGTTTTGGGAACAGGAGGAGAAACACTGAAGCTTTCTTT. This encodes CASSFGNRRRNTEAFF.